This T cell receptor (beta chain) came from a study of T cells in Graves' hyperthyroidism and ophthalmopathy. The wider study: Before any treatment, at initial diagnosis, peripheral blood was collected.

Disease duration was under 3 months in the ophthalmopathy patients, who also had a Clinical Activity Score of at least 3 and a NOSPECS grade of at least 4. Reasons for excluding patients were uncontrolled infection, other autoimmune disease, pregnancy or lactation. The study based diagnoses on clinical symptoms, serum thyroxine and TRAb, thyroid ultrasound and orbital computed tomography. This clonotype was recorded many times. The CDR3 consists of 17 residues. The germline gives CDR1 KGHSH, CDR2 LQKENI. Unmatched junction bases numbered 10, after V lost 2 bases and J lost 6 bases. TCR beta CDR3 sequences were amplified from RNA transcripts. TCR CDR3 underwent first-round RT-PCR with the HTBI primer set. TCRdb re-called the multiplex PCR reads with MiXCR, one entry per CDR3 protein. Counted here are nearly 250,000 distinct CDR3 sequences, around 24% occurring once; the ten biggest clones make up roughly 40%.

The V and J genes are TRBV18 and TRBJ2-2, with 9 nucleotides matching TRBD2. The clonotype was recovered from a woman between 40 and 50 years old with Graves' ophthalmopathy. The sample was blood. CDR3 region: CASSPIKGLAGSGELFF. The CDR3 DNA follows: TGTGCCAGCTCACCAATAAAGGGACTAGCTGGTTCCGGGGAGCTGTTTTTT.